This passage covers 5 T cell receptor beta chains from one sample sequenced in a study of blood T cell repertoires in COVID-19. Libraries were prepared by immunoSEQ multiplex PCR; TCRdb keeps only in-frame clonotypes and omits some of them. The sample shows some 290,000 clones, just over 90% of them seen only once. What was sequenced was PBMCs or T cells enriched from blood (not recorded which). These receptors came from a woman in her 40s with acute COVID-19.

V gene TRBV5-4 combines with J gene TRBJ2-7; TRBD2 aligns across 7 bases. The CDR3 spans 16 residues. Germline V gene data show CDR1 as SGHNT and CDR2 as YYREEE (reference sequence). V shed 4 bases and J 0 bases; nucleotides not matched to a gene: 10. CDR3 bases: TGTGCCAGCAGCCCCGGTGGGGGGGTCCCCTCCTACGAGCAGTACTTC. This codes for CASSPGGGVPSYEQYF. The variable domain in full, completed from reference TRBV5-4 and TRBJ2-7, reads ETGVTQSPTHLIKTRGQQVTLRCSSQSGHNTVSWYQQALGQGPQFIFQYYREEENGRGNFPPRFSGLQFPNYSSELNVNALELDDSALYLCASSPGGGVPSYEQYFGPGTRLTVT.

This chain's CDR3 is CASSQGGFSGNTIYF. CDR3 in DNA: TGTGCCAGCAGCCAAGGAGGGTTCTCTGGAAACACCATATATTTT. This rearrangement joins TRBV3-1 (or the pseudogene TRBV3-2) to TRBJ1-3; no definite D call. Trimming removed 1 base from V and 0 bases from J, with 7 bases in between. Germline CDR1 reads LGHDT; CDR2 reads YNNKEL (reference sequence). This CDR3 contains 15 residues.

The V gene is TRBV2, the J gene TRBJ2-1; D is perhaps TRBD2 (6 bases). This CDR3 spans 15 amino acids. Per the germline V gene, CDR1 is SNHLY and CDR2 is FYNNEI. Trimming pared 5 bases from V and 4 bases from J, leaving 15 bases between. CDR3 residues: CASSRTTTRYNEQFF. For the CDR3, the DNA is TGTGCCAGCAGTCGGACTACCACCCGGTACAATGAGCAGTTCTTC. Based on the CDR3 plus reference TRBV2 and TRBJ2-1, the full variable domain is EPEVTQTPSHQVTQMGQEVILRCVPISNHLYFYWYRQILGQKVEFLVSFYNNEISEKSEIFDDQFSVERPDGSNFTLKIRSTKLEDSAMYFCASSRTTTRYNEQFFGPGTRLTVL.

This chain uses TRBV1 with TRBJ2-7; TRBD2 reflects the table's D call only, with no check against the DNA. TRBV1 counts as a pseudogene. The length of the CDR3 is 16 residues. CDR3 amino acids: CTSSQKLGLEGYEQYF. CDR3 sequence (DNA): TGCACCAGCAGCCAAAAACTAGGACTAGAAGGCTACGAGCAGTACTTC.

V usage is TRBV30 and J usage is TRBJ1-4, with TRBD1 identical over 9 bases. V trimming: 4 bases; J trimming: 5 bases; junction bases outside the gene matches: 8. The CDR3 totals 15 residues. Germline CDR1 and CDR2: GTSNPN and SVGIG (reference sequence). Here the CDR3 DNA reads TGTGCCTGGAATGATCCTGGGACAGGGAATGAAAAACTGTTTTTT. This codes for CAWNDPGTGNEKLFF.